This T cell receptor beta chain was retrieved from a study of blood T cell repertoires in COVID-19. Across the study: COVID-19 samples, acute and convalescent, were from the United States, Italy and Spain. Nucleic acid was either cDNA or gDNA, and it came from T cells, B-cell-depleted T cells, or PBMCs.

Study processing details: Reference gene primers were amplified, and this amplification served to estimate nucleated cell counts. Profiled with immunoSEQ multiplex PCR; TCRdb holds only in-frame clones, not every one. D and trimming were read from the DNA, whereas the V and J calls and clone size are those reported in that table. The sample records around 300,000 clones, 90% being singletons. Participants came from 24 US areas, aged roughly 18 to 89 years. The sequence was collected from a woman between 18 and 30 years old with acute COVID-19. Sequenced material: PBMCs or T cells enriched from blood (not recorded which).

In nucleotides, the CDR3 is TGCAGCGTTGCGGGTTCGGAGCGGAGCTCCTACAATGAGCAGTTCTTC. Translating gives CSVAGSERSSYNEQFF. V gene TRBV29-1 combines with J gene TRBJ2-1; D might be TRBD2 (5 bases). CDR3 length: 16 residues. V was pared by 4 bases and J by 0 bases, with 16 bases between. Germline V gene data show CDR1 as SQVTM and CDR2 as ANQGSEA.